This passage covers 16 T cell receptor beta chains from one sample sequenced in a study of T cell responses to AZD1222 COVID-19 vaccine. Sequencing used immunoSEQ multiplex PCR; TCRdb keeps in-frame clones, though not all of them. This table holds 180,000 or so clones, about 93% found once. The sample was peripheral blood, taken 28 days after the second AZD1222 dose. These receptors came from an adult who received the AZD1222 COVID-19 vaccine.

The genes are TRBV5-8 and TRBJ1-4; weak D call: TRBD1 (6 bases). V lost 5 bases and J 3 bases, leaving 11 bases between the germline ends. Germline V lookup: CDR1 SGHTS, CDR2 YDEGEE. CDR3 length: 14 amino acids. CDR3 amino acids: CASRSGAPNEKLFF. DNA of the CDR3: TGTGCCAGCAGGTCAGGGGCACCTAATGAAAAACTGTTTTTT. The full variable domain, its missing parts supplied by reference TRBV5-8 and TRBJ1-4, is EAGVTQSPTHLIKTRGQQATLRCSPISGHTSVYWYQQALGLGLQFLLWYDEGEERNRGNFPPRFSGRQFPNYSSELNVNALELEDSALYLCASRSGAPNEKLFFGSGTQLSVL.

CDR3 region: CASSQGRDSNIQYF. CDR3 coding DNA: TGTGCCAGCAGCCAAGGCCGGGACAGCAACATTCAGTACTTC. The chain links TRBV3-1 (or the pseudogene TRBV3-2) to TRBJ2-4; 7 bases fit TRBD1. The CDR3 is made up of 14 amino acids. J was trimmed by 7 bases and V by 1 base; bases with no gene match: 4. Germline V lookup: CDR1 LGHDT, CDR2 YNNKEL (reference sequence).

On this clone itself: An end of the junction does not agree with germline; a read error may underlie this. The genes are TRBV7-3 and TRBJ1-1, with a tentative D call TRBD1 (5 bases). Looked up from germline, CDR1 is SGHTA and CDR2 is FQGTGA. The CDR3 spans 13 residues. The CDR3 region is CASSITGNTEAFF. CDR3 nucleotide sequence: TGTGCCAGCAGCATAACAGGGAACACTGAAGCTTTCTTT.

The chain joins TRBV27 to TRBJ1-2, with 7 bases aligning to TRBD1. There are 15 residues in the CDR3. The V gene's germline CDR1 is MNHEY and CDR2 SMNVEV (reference sequence). The V segment lost 9 bases and the J segment 4 bases; nucleotides outside the gene matches: 14. In DNA, the CDR3 is TGTGCCAGGAACCGGGACAGACCTTTTTCCTATGGCTACACCTTC. This sequence encodes CARNRDRPFSYGYTF.

The chain uses TRBV19 and TRBJ1-4; 7 bases are a match to TRBD1. This CDR3 is 15 amino acids long. Germline CDR1 and CDR2: LNHDA and SQIVND (reference sequence). V trimming: 6 bases; J trimming: 7 bases; junction bases outside the gene matches: 11. The CDR3 region is CASSPGTDRPEKLFF. Written as DNA, the CDR3 is TGTGCCAGTAGCCCGGGGACAGATCGCCCTGAAAAACTGTTTTTT.

The chain couples TRBV4-1 to TRBJ2-2; D not certain. CDR3 size: 15 residues. V lost 5 bases and J 0 bases, leaving 10 bases between the germline ends. Germline CDR1 MGHRA, CDR2 YSYEKL. The CDR3: CASSKLRSNTGELFF. In DNA form, the CDR3 reads TGCGCCAGCAGCAAACTCAGATCGAACACCGGGGAGCTGTTTTTT.

The chain has TRBV5-1 and TRBJ1-6; D is possibly TRBD1 (6 bases). The V end was cut by 0 bases, the J end by 7 bases, with 11 bases between. The CDR3 consists of 15 residues. Germline values: CDR1 SGHRS, CDR2 YFSETQ. In DNA form, the CDR3 reads TGCGCCAGCAGCTTGGCGCCACAGGGAAATTCACCCCTCCACTTT. Amino acid sequence: CASSLAPQGNSPLHF.

The chain joins TRBV5-8 to TRBJ1-4; no clear D. In germline, CDR1 is SGHTS, CDR2 YDEGEE. CDR3 length: 13 residues. V lost 6 bases and J 2 bases, leaving 8 bases between the germline ends. In DNA, the CDR3 is TGTGCCAGCACAGGCGTCACTAATGAAAAACTGTTTTTT. Protein sequence: CASTGVTNEKLFF. Complete variable domain (other parts from reference TRBV5-8 and TRBJ1-4): EAGVTQSPTHLIKTRGQQATLRCSPISGHTSVYWYQQALGLGLQFLLWYDEGEERNRGNFPPRFSGRQFPNYSSELNVNALELEDSALYLCASTGVTNEKLFFGSGTQLSVL.

The genes are TRBV30 and TRBJ2-3, with a possible D match to TRBD2 (5 bases). Trimming took off 5 bases at V and 0 bases at J, with 9 bases between the two ends. Per germline, CDR1 GTSNPN and CDR2 SVGIG (reference sequence). There are 13 residues in the CDR3. The CDR3 bases are TGTGCCTGGGACTACCTCAGCACAGATACGCAGTATTTT. It yields the protein CAWDYLSTDTQYF.

The table lists this clone with a count of one. CDR3 in DNA: TGTGCCAGCAGGTCGGGACACTTAACTAACTATGGCTACACCTTC. It translates to CASRSGHLTNYGYTF. V is TRBV28 and J is TRBJ1-2, with D perhaps TRBD1 (6 bases). Deletions cut 6 bases from V and 0 bases from J, with 14 bases between. Germline V gene lookup returns CDR1 MDHEN and CDR2 SYDVKM. The CDR3 totals 15 residues.

The rearrangement links TRBV6-6 to TRBJ1-2; D unresolved. V was cut by 7 bases and J by 4 bases, with 16 bases left in between. CDR3 length equals 14 residues. Germline V gene data show CDR1 as MNHNY and CDR2 as SVGAGI (reference sequence). The CDR3 loop reads CASNIETAFYGYTF. For the CDR3, the DNA is TGTGCCAGCAACATAGAAACAGCCTTCTATGGCTACACCTTC.

The chain employs TRBV4-2 and TRBJ1-2; no clear D gene. V lost 0 bases and J lost 4, with 12 bases in between. The CDR3 loop spans 15 amino acids. Germline-derived CDR1 and CDR2 are LGHNA and YNFKEQ. This chain's CDR3 is CASSQDVSVTYGYTF. Written as DNA, the CDR3 is TGTGCCAGCAGCCAAGATGTTTCGGTAACCTATGGCTACACCTTC.

The CDR3 DNA reads TGTGCCAGCGTACTTTCAGGAGGCAGTAACTATGGCTACACCTTC. Translated: CASVLSGGSNYGYTF. J is TRBJ1-2 and V is TRBV7-9, with D unclear. This CDR3 contains 15 residues. The V end was cut by 8 bases, the J end by 1 base, with 17 bases between. CDR1 and CDR2 from the germline V gene are SEHNR and FQNEAQ (reference sequence).

The V call is TRBV2, the J call TRBJ1-4, with a weak D call TRBD1 (5 bases). CDR1 and CDR2 (germline): SNHLY, FYNNEI. The CDR3 has 15 amino acids. Trimming shortened V by 4 bases and J by 4 bases, and 13 bases separated the two germline ends. CDR3 DNA: TGTGCCAGCAGTGCGCTTTTGGGGGGTAATGAAAAACTGTTTTTT. Translated, it gives CASSALLGGNEKLFF.

The chain links TRBV28 to TRBJ1-5; 12 positions agree with TRBD1. The germline gives CDR1 MDHEN, CDR2 SYDVKM. This CDR3 spans 15 amino acids. The junction had 6 bases not matched to a gene; V was cut back by 5 bases and J by 7 bases. The CDR3 spells CASSPGTGGIQPQHF. CDR3 DNA sequence: TGTGCCAGCAGTCCCGGGACAGGGGGCATCCAGCCCCAGCATTTT.

The chain employs TRBV12-3 or TRBV12-4 and TRBJ1-1, with a weak D call TRBD1 (5 bases). The CDR3 length is 12 residues. V shed 2 bases and J shed 8 bases, with 9 bases lying between them. This CDR3 is CASSLMRQEAFF. Written as DNA, the CDR3 is TGTGCCAGCAGTTTAATGAGACAGGAAGCTTTCTTT.